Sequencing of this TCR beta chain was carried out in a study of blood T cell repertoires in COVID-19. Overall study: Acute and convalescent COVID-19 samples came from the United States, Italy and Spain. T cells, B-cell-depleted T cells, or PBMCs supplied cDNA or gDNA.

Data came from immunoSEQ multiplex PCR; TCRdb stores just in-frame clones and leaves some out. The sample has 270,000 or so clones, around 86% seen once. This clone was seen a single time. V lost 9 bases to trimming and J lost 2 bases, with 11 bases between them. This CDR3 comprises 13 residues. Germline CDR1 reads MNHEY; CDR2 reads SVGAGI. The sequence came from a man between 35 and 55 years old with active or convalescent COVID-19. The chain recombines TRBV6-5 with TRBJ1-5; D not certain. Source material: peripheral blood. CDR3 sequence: CASRAGGNQPQHF. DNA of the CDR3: TGTGCCAGTCGTGCCGGGGGCAATCAGCCCCAGCATTTT.